This T cell receptor beta chain was identified during a study of T cell repertoires in cytomegalovirus infection. Overall study context: Used in the study were CMV epitopes, some recently identified and HLA-C-restricted, others well-studied and HLA-B-restricted. Public signatures in TCR beta pointed to CMV infection and matching HLA type.

TCRdb reprocessed the reads via MiXCR and lists one record per CDR3 protein. The data contain hundreds of thousands of distinct CDR3 sequences, roughly 33% of them singletons. This clonotype was observed once. No antigen is known for it. Given a much more abundant clone one base away, this may be a read error. The CDR3 runs 15 residues. CDR1 is SGHTA and CDR2 is FQGNSA in the germline V gene. This chain joins TRBV7-2 and TRBJ1-5; D call uncertain. The sample consisted of cultured PBMCs, taken from culture after CMV antigen stimulation. The origin of this receptor is a human donor in good health (CMV status not recorded). Some clones in this sample may be carry-over from other donors' samples. The CDR3, as DNA: TGTGCCAGCAGCTTAGGGGAATATAGCAATCAGCCCCAGCAATTT. Translated: CASSLGEYSNQPQQF.